A few counts support the clone carrying this T cell receptor (beta chain). Its antigen is not identified. The sample originates from a study of metastatic and nonmetastatic thyroid tumors. Overall study context: Blood and tumor or nodule tissue repertoires from malignant and benign thyroid patients were compared. Notes on the study in general: Malignant thyroid tumors reportedly had TCR beta diversity that was significantly higher than in benign nodules, in blood and tumor.

As processed by the authors: What underpinned the distant-metastasis classifier for papillary thyroid cancer was the set of CDR3 differences across clinicopathological groups. TCRdb re-clonotyped the PCR reads via MiXCR. The V and J calls were determined by TCRdb, not by the authors. The sample contains around 50,000 clones, 25% to 30% of which appear only once. All patients were untreated before thyroid surgery. The germline V gene encodes CDR1 LNHDA and CDR2 SQIVND (reference sequence). Trimming removed 6 bases from V and 1 base from J, with 12 bases in between. The CDR3 has 14 amino acids. This TCR came from a female donor with papillary thyroid cancer or a benign thyroid nodule (not recorded which). Some clones in this sample may be carry-over from other donors' samples. Sequenced: blood. This chain joins TRBV19 and TRBJ1-1; tentatively, D is TRBD1 (5 bases). The CDR3 region is CASRTRGENTEAFF. CDR3 nucleotides: TGTGCCAGTAGAACGCGGGGGGAGAACACTGAAGCTTTCTTT.